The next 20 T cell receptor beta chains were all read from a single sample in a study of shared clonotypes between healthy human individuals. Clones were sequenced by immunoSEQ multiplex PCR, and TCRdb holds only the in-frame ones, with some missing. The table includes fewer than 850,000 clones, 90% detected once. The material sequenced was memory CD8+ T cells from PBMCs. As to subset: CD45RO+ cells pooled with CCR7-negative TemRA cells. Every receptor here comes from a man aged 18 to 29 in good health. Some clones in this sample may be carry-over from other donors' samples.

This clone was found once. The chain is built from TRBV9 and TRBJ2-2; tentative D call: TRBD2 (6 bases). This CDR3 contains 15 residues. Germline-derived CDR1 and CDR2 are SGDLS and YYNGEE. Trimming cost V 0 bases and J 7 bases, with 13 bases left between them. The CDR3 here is CASSVAGRGNGELFF. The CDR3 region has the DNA TGTGCCAGCAGCGTAGCCGGGCGGGGCAACGGGGAGCTGTTTTTT.

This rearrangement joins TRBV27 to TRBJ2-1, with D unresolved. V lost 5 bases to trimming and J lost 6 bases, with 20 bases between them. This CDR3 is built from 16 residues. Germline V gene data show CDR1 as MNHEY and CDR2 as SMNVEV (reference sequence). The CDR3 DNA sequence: TGTGCCAGCAGTCCTCCCCAGGACCCTAGTTTCAATGAGCAGTTCTTC. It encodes CASSPPQDPSFNEQFF.

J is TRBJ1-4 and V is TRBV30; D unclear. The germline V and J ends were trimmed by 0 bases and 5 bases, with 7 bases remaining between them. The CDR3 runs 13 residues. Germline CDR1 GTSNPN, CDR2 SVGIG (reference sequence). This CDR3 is CAWSVWGNEKLFF. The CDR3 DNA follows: TGTGCCTGGAGTGTATGGGGAAATGAAAAACTGTTTTTT.

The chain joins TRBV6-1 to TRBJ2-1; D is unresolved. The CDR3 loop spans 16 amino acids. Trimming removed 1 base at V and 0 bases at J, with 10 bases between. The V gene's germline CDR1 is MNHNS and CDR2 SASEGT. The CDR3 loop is CASSEVAWTSYNEQFF. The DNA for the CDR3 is TGTGCCAGCAGTGAAGTCGCTTGGACCTCCTACAATGAGCAGTTCTTC.

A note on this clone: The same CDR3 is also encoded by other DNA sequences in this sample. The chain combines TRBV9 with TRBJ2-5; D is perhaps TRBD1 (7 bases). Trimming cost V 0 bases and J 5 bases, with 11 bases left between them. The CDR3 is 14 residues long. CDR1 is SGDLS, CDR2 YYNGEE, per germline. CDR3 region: CASSVGRGQETQYF. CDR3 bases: TGTGCCAGCAGCGTAGGGAGGGGGCAGGAGACCCAGTACTTC.

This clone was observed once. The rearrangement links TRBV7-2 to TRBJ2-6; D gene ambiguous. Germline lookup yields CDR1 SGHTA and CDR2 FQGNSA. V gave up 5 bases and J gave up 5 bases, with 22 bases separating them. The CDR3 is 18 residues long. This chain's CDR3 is CASSADNRRQSRANVLTF. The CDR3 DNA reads TGTGCCAGCAGCGCAGATAACAGACGACAAAGTCGGGCCAACGTCCTGACTTTC.

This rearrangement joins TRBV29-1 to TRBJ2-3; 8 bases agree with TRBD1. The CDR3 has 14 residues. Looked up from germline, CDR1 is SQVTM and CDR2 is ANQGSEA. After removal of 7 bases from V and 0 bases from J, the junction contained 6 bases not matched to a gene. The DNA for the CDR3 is TGCAGCGGGACAGGGTGGTCTAGCACAGATACGCAGTATTTT. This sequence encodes CSGTGWSSTDTQYF.

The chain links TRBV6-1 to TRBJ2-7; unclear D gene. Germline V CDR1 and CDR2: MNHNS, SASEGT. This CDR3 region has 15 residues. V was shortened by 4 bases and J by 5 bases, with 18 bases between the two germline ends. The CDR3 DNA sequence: TGTGCCAGCAGTGTAGTCCCGGGCGGTAGTCACGAGCAGTACTTC. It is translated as CASSVVPGGSHEQYF.

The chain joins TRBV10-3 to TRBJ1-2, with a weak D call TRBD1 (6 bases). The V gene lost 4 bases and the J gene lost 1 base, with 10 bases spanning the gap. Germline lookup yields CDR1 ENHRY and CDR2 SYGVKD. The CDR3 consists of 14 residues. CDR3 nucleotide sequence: TGTGCCATCAGTGGGGAGGGGGATAACTATGGCTACACCTTC. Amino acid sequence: CAISGEGDNYGYTF.

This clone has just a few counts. DNA of the CDR3: TGTGCCAGCAGCCCCGGGACAGGCGCCTACAATGAGCAGTTCTTC. It yields the protein CASSPGTGAYNEQFF. This chain joins TRBV5-4 and TRBJ2-1, with 8 nucleotides matching TRBD1. Per the germline V gene, CDR1 is SGHNT and CDR2 is YYREEE (reference sequence). V dropped 4 bases and J dropped 2; count of bases not matched to a gene: 5. This CDR3 is 15 amino acids long.

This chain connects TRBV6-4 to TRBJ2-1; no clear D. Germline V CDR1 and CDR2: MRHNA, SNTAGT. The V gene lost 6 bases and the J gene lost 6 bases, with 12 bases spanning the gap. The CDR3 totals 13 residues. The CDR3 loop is CASSPTTANEQFF. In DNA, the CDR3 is TGTGCCAGCAGCCCTACTACCGCCAATGAGCAGTTCTTC.

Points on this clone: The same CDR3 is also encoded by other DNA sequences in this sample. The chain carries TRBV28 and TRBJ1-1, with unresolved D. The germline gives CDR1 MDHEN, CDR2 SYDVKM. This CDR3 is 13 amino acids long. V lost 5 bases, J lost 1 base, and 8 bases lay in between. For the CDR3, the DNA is TGTGCCAGCAGTCTGGCCGGGAACACTGAAGCTTTCTTT. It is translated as CASSLAGNTEAFF.

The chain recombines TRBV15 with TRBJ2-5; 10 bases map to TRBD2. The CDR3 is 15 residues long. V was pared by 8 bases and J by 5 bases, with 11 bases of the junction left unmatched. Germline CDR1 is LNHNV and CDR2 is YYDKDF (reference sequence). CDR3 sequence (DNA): TGTGCCACCGCCGGGAGCGGGAGGGCCGGGGAGACCCAGTACTTC. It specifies CATAGSGRAGETQYF.

The CDR3 loop reads CASSLFAGDGYEQYF. Written as DNA, the CDR3 is TGTGCCAGCAGCTTATTTGCGGGAGACGGCTACGAGCAGTACTTC. The V call is TRBV7-9, the J call TRBJ2-7; 7 bases map to TRBD2. V was pared by 2 bases and J by 3 bases, with 7 bases of the junction left unmatched. The CDR3 totals 15 residues. Germline V gene sequence: CDR1 SEHNR, CDR2 FQNEAQ (reference sequence).

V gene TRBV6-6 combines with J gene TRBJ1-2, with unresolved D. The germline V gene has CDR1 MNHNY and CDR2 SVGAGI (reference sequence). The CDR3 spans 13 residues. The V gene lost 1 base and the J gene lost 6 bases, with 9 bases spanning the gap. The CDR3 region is CASSYFQIDGYTF. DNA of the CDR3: TGTGCCAGCAGTTACTTTCAGATTGATGGCTACACCTTC.

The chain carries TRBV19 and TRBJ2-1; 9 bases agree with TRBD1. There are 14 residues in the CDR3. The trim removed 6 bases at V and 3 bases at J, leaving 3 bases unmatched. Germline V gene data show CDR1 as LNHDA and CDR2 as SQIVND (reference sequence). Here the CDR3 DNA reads TGTGCCAGTAGCGACAGGGGGAACTACAATGAGCAGTTCTTC. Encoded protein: CASSDRGNYNEQFF.

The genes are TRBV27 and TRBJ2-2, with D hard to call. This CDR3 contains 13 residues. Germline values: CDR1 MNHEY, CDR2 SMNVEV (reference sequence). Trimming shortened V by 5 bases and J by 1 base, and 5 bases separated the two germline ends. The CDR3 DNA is TGTGCCAGCAGTGGCAGGAACACCGGGGAGCTGTTTTTT. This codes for CASSGRNTGELFF.

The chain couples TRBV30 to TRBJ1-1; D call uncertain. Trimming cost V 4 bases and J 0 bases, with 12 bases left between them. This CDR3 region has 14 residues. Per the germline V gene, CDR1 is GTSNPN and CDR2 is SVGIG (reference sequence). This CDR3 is CAWMTNPLNTEAFF. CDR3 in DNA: TGTGCCTGGATGACCAACCCATTGAACACTGAAGCTTTCTTT. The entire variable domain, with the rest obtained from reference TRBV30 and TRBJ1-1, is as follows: SQTIHQWPATLVQPVGSPLSLECTVEGTSNPNLYWYRQAAGRGLQLLFYSVGIGQISSEVPQNLSASRPQDRQFILSSKKLLLSDSGFYLCAWMTNPLNTEAFFGQGTRLTVV.

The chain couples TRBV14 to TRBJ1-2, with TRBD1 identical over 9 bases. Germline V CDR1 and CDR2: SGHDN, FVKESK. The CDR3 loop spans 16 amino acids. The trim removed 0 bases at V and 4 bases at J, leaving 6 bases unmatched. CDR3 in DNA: TGTGCCAGCAGCCAAGATCAACCGACAGGGGGCTATGGCTACACCTTC. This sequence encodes CASSQDQPTGGYGYTF.

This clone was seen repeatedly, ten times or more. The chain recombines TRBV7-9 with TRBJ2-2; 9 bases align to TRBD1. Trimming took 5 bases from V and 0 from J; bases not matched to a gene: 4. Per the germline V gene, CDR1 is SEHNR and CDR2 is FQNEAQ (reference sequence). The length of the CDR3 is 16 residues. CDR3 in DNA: TGTGCCAGCAGCACCAGACAGGGGGCGAACACCGGGGAGCTGTTTTTT. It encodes CASSTRQGANTGELFF.